Below, 29 T cell receptor beta chains from the same sample are listed, as sequenced in a study of a mutant IDH1 vaccine in newly diagnosed glioma. Noted time point: baseline, week 1 (first vaccination visit). The treatment: pre-vaccination baseline after standard-of-care therapy. The protocol was immunoSEQ multiplex PCR, while the TCRdb copy is restricted to in-frame clones and leaves out a portion. This sample yields about 46,000 clones, of which roughly 88% are seen a single time; 2% to 3% belongs to the top ten. Here the sequenced sample was PBMCs, taken from a glioma patient treated with radiotherapy, temozolomide or both. Receptor source: a man aged 40-49 years with glioma.

V and J are TRBV30 and TRBJ2-1; either TRBD1 or TRBD2 may fit D (5 bases each). CDR3 length: 15 amino acids. Trimming took off 3 bases at V and 9 bases at J, with 21 bases between the two ends. Germline values: CDR1 GTSNPN, CDR2 SVGIG (reference sequence). The CDR3 DNA follows: TGTGCCTGGAGCGCCACCGGGACCCAAAGACGTGAGCAGTTCTTC. It is translated as CAWSATGTQRREQFF.

The V and J genes are TRBV9 and TRBJ2-1; 8 bases fit TRBD2. The CDR3 has 15 amino acids. Unmatched junction bases numbered 7, after V lost 0 bases and J lost 8 bases. Germline CDR1 is SGDLS and CDR2 is YYNGEE. The CDR3 sequence: CASSVVTGGPHEQFF. The CDR3 DNA reads TGTGCCAGCAGCGTAGTTACGGGAGGGCCGCATGAGCAGTTCTTC.

The J gene is TRBJ1-2, the V gene TRBV11-2; D not resolved. CDR3 size: 13 residues. The V gene lost 5 bases and the J gene lost 3 bases, with 10 bases spanning the gap. From germline, CDR1 is SGHAT and CDR2 FQNNGV. CDR3 loop: CASSPLVDYGYTF. The CDR3, as DNA: TGTGCCAGCAGCCCACTGGTCGACTATGGCTACACCTTC.

V and J are TRBV7-9 and TRBJ2-3; no firm D call. The CDR3 totals 14 residues. Germline V gene sequence: CDR1 SEHNR, CDR2 FQNEAQ (reference sequence). The germline V and J ends were trimmed by 2 bases and 6 bases, with 12 bases remaining between them. CDR3 loop: CASSLNQGMDTQYF. As DNA, the CDR3 is TGTGCCAGCAGCTTAAACCAAGGGATGGATACGCAGTATTTT.

The chain links TRBV19 to TRBJ2-6; D perhaps matches TRBD1 (5 bases). Deletions cut 1 base from V and 4 bases from J, with 11 bases between. The CDR3 runs 16 residues. Germline V gene data show CDR1 as LNHDA and CDR2 as SQIVND (reference sequence). The CDR3 loop is CASSIGLGAGANVLTF. CDR3 nucleotide sequence: TGTGCCAGTAGTATAGGTCTAGGGGCAGGGGCCAACGTCCTGACTTTC.

The J gene is TRBJ1-1, the V gene TRBV6-5; TRBD1 might be the D (5 bases). Germline loops: CDR1 MNHEY, CDR2 SVGAGI. The CDR3 consists of 14 residues. Trimming left V 6 bases short and J 5 bases short, with 16 bases between. The CDR3, as DNA: TGTGCCAGCAGACTGAGCAGGGAAGAAACTGAAGCTTTCTTT. This codes for CASRLSREETEAFF.

J is TRBJ2-7 and V is TRBV19; D gene uncertain. Trimming pared 5 bases from V and 6 bases from J, leaving 17 bases between. The CDR3 covers 14 residues. Looked up from germline, CDR1 is LNHDA and CDR2 is SQIVND (reference sequence). The CDR3 reads CASSSGRMVAEQYF. For the CDR3, the DNA is TGTGCCAGTAGTTCGGGTAGGATGGTGGCCGAGCAGTACTTC. Variable domain in full (rest from reference TRBV19 and TRBJ2-7): DGGITQSPKYLFRKEGQNVTLSCEQNLNHDAMYWYRQDPGQGLRLIYYSQIVNDFQKGDIAEGYSVSREKKESFPLTVTSAQKNPTAFYLCASSSGRMVAEQYFGPGTRLTVT.

V and J are TRBV5-1 and TRBJ2-3; D gene unclear. The germline V and J ends were trimmed by 0 bases and 4 bases, with 6 bases remaining between them. Per the germline V gene, CDR1 is SGHRS and CDR2 is YFSETQ. This CDR3 has 13 residues. Here the CDR3 DNA reads TGCGCCAGCAGCTTGGCCGGCTCAGATACGCAGTATTTT. Translating it yields CASSLAGSDTQYF.

The genes are TRBV5-5 and TRBJ1-5; D unclear. Germline CDR1 reads SGHKS; CDR2 reads YYEKEE (reference sequence). V was trimmed by 1 base and J by 6 bases, leaving 14 bases between them. This CDR3 has 15 residues. CDR3 residues: CASSLTPPPGQPQHF. DNA of the CDR3: TGTGCCAGCAGCTTGACTCCCCCCCCGGGTCAGCCCCAGCATTTT. Together with reference TRBV5-5 and TRBJ1-5, the CDR3 gives the full variable domain: DAGVTQSPTHLIKTRGQQVTLRCSPISGHKSVSWYQQVLGQGPQFIFQYYEKEERGRGNFPDRFSARQFPNYSSELNVNALLLGDSALYLCASSLTPPPGQPQHFGDGTRLSIL.

This clone was seen only a few times. Written as DNA, the CDR3 is TGTGCCAGCAGTCCAGCGGGAGAGCGAACAGATACGCAGTATTTT. Protein sequence: CASSPAGERTDTQYF. This sequence joins TRBV6-6 and TRBJ2-3, with 8 bases aligning to TRBD2. This CDR3 has 15 amino acids. Germline assignment: CDR1 MNHNY and CDR2 SVGAGI (reference sequence). V lost 5 bases, J lost 3 bases, and 7 bases stayed unmatched.

The chain has TRBV4-1 and TRBJ1-5, with 12 bases that match TRBD1. Germline CDR1 MGHRA, CDR2 YSYEKL. The CDR3 totals 16 residues. With 1 base clipped from V and 6 bases from J, the junction kept 4 bases outside the gene matches. The CDR3 spells CASSQAGQGARQPQHF. In DNA, the CDR3 is TGCGCCAGCAGCCAAGCGGGACAGGGGGCACGTCAGCCCCAGCATTTT.

The chain couples TRBV19 to TRBJ1-2; 8 bases are a match to TRBD1. J was trimmed by 6 bases and V by 6 bases; bases with no gene match: 9. CDR1 and CDR2 from the germline V gene are LNHDA and SQIVND (reference sequence). The CDR3 extends over 14 amino acids. CDR3 protein: CASRQDRVRHGYTF. CDR3 sequence (DNA): TGTGCCAGTAGGCAGGACAGGGTACGCCATGGCTACACCTTC.

The chain couples TRBV12-5 to TRBJ2-7, with a weak D call TRBD2 (6 bases). From germline, CDR1 is LGHNT and CDR2 FRNRAP. The CDR3 spans 15 residues. V gave up 2 bases and J gave up 6 bases, with 17 bases separating them. CDR3 residues: CASGLSVGVGGEQYF. The CDR3 DNA reads TGTGCTAGTGGTTTGTCGGTTGGGGTCGGGGGCGAGCAGTACTTC.

The chain is built from TRBV9 and TRBJ2-5; a weak D match, TRBD2 (6 bases). The CDR3 is 13 amino acids. Trimming cost V 4 bases and J 7 bases, with 14 bases left between them. CDR1 and CDR2 (germline): SGDLS, YYNGEE. The CDR3 region is CASSPRQGGTQYF. In DNA form, the CDR3 reads TGTGCCAGCAGCCCCCGGCAGGGAGGGACCCAGTACTTC.

The chain couples TRBV5-6 to TRBJ1-2, with D possibly being TRBD1 (6 bases). The V gene's germline CDR1 is SGHDT and CDR2 YYEEEE. Trimming stripped 4 bases from V and 3 bases from J, with 16 bases between. The CDR3 length is 15 residues. The CDR3 DNA reads as TGTGCCAGCAGCATTGACAGGTTTGTTGACTATGGCTACACCTTC. Translation gives CASSIDRFVDYGYTF.

J is TRBJ2-7 and V is TRBV28; D is unclear. This CDR3 spans 14 amino acids. Germline V gene data show CDR1 as MDHEN and CDR2 as SYDVKM. V was trimmed by 2 bases and J by 0 bases, leaving 8 bases between them. In nucleotides, the CDR3 is TGTGCCAGCAGTTTAGGGCTGTACTCCTACGAGCAGTACTTC. Amino acids: CASSLGLYSYEQYF. The full variable domain, completed using reference TRBV28 and TRBJ2-7, is DVKVTQSSRYLVKRTGEKVFLECVQDMDHENMFWYRQDPGLGLRLIYFSYDVKMKEKGDIPEGYSVSREKKERFSLILESASTNQTSMYLCASSLGLYSYEQYFGPGTRLTVT.

On this clone itself: One end of the junction varies from germline; a read error may be responsible. The V gene is TRBV5-1, the J gene TRBJ2-5; D is undetermined. The CDR3 extends over 12 amino acids. The germline V gene encodes CDR1 SGHRS and CDR2 YFSETQ. The CDR3 DNA is TGCGCCAGCAGCTTGGACCAGGAGACCCAGTACTTC. This sequence encodes CASSLDQETQYF.

This clone was seen only once. The chain has TRBV6-5 and TRBJ2-7, with D possibly TRBD1 on 6 matching bases. The germline V and J ends were trimmed by 6 bases and 5 bases, with 17 bases remaining between them. There are 14 residues in the CDR3. Germline V CDR1 and CDR2: MNHEY, SVGAGI. The CDR3 loop reads CASRVDSGYHEQYF. CDR3 nucleotides: TGTGCCAGCAGGGTGGACAGCGGCTACCACGAGCAGTACTTC.

This clone was recorded once. This chain links TRBV9 with TRBJ2-7; 10 bases are a match to TRBD2. J was trimmed by 4 bases and V by 0 bases; bases with no gene match: 7. This CDR3 comprises 16 residues. CDR1 SGDLS and CDR2 YYNGEE come from the germline V gene. CDR3 sequence: CASSVGGTSGEYEQYF. In DNA, the CDR3 is TGTGCCAGCAGCGTAGGTGGCACTAGCGGGGAATACGAGCAGTACTTC.

V and J are TRBV21-1 and TRBJ2-1. TRBV21-1 has pseudogene status. The CDR3 has 13 residues. The CDR3 here is CASSKGVSYEQFF. The CDR3 nucleotides read TGTGCCAGCAGCAAAGGGGTTAGTTATGAGCAGTTCTTC.

V and J are TRBV18 and TRBJ2-7; TRBD2 might be the D (6 bases). The length of the CDR3 is 13 residues. With 4 bases removed from V and 2 bases from J, the gap between germline ends came to 9 bases. The germline CDR1 and CDR2 sequences are KGHSH and LQKENI. The chain's CDR3 is CASSRGTTYEQYF. CDR3 nucleotide sequence: TGTGCCAGCTCACGCGGGACCACCTACGAGCAGTACTTC. The full variable domain, in which reference TRBV18 and TRBJ2-7 provide the parts outside the CDR3, is NAGVMQNPRHLVRRRGQEARLRCSPMKGHSHVYWYRQLPEEGLKFMVYLQKENIIDESGMPKERFSAEFPKEGPSILRIQQVVRGDSAAYFCASSRGTTYEQYFGPGTRLTVT.

The chain combines TRBV5-1 with TRBJ1-3; D is unclear. Germline CDR1 reads SGHRS; CDR2 reads YFSETQ. This CDR3 comprises 14 residues. The V and J ends lost 5 bases and 4 bases respectively, with 13 bases between them. The CDR3 spells CASRVGSEGNTIYF. The CDR3 bases are TGCGCCAGCAGGGTCGGGTCGGAAGGAAACACCATATATTTT.

The CDR3, as DNA: TGTGCCAGCAGCTCGGGGAACACCGGGGAGCTGTTTTTT. Residues: CASSSGNTGELFF. V is TRBV7-2 and J is TRBJ2-2, with no clear D. The CDR3 is 13 amino acids. The germline CDR1 and CDR2 sequences are SGHTA and FQGNSA. V lost 4 bases to trimming and J lost 1 base, with 4 bases between them.

This clone appeared once. This rearrangement joins TRBV19 to TRBJ1-1; 8 nucleotides match TRBD1. Losses at the gene ends were 9 bases for V and 6 bases for J; bases not matched to a gene: 6. The V gene's germline CDR1 is LNHDA and CDR2 SQIVND (reference sequence). This CDR3 contains 12 residues. The CDR3 loop reads CASLDRGSEAFF. The CDR3 DNA reads TGTGCCAGCCTTGACAGGGGCTCTGAAGCTTTCTTT.

This chain joins TRBV2 and TRBJ1-2; D remains unclear. Trimming cost V 8 bases and J 5 bases, with 6 bases left between them. This CDR3 contains 10 residues. Germline-derived CDR1 and CDR2 are SNHLY and FYNNEI. The CDR3 coding sequence is TGTGCCAGCTCTCTTTATGGCTACACCTTC. It is translated as CASSLYGYTF.

The chain combines TRBV25-1 with TRBJ2-7; 7 bases are shared with TRBD1. V shed 1 base, J shed 2 bases, and the junction held 5 bases outside the gene matches. This CDR3 has 15 amino acids. CDR1 and CDR2 (germline): MGHDK, SYGVNS. The CDR3 spells CASSESDRHAYEQYF. CDR3 nucleotide sequence: TGTGCCAGCAGTGAATCGGACAGGCATGCCTACGAGCAGTACTTC.

The CDR3 DNA is TGTGCCAGCAGTTCCCCGGTGGACACTGAAGCTTTCTTT. This gives the protein CASSSPVDTEAFF. The chain recombines TRBV7-6 with TRBJ1-1; D is undetermined. Looked up from germline, CDR1 is SGHVS and CDR2 is FNYEAQ. The CDR3 is 13 amino acids. The ends were cut back, 6 bases at V and 3 bases at J, with 11 bases in the middle. Looking up the rest from reference TRBV7-6 and TRBJ1-1 gives the full variable domain: GAGVSQSPRYKVTKRGQDVALRCDPISGHVSLYWYRQALGQGPEFLTYFNYEAQQDKSGLPNDRFSAERPEGSISTLTIQRTEQRDSAMYRCASSSPVDTEAFFGQGTRLTVV.

V and J are TRBV12-5 and TRBJ2-5; TRBD1 agrees at 11 bases. The CDR3 is 15 amino acids. V was pared by 5 bases and J by 5 bases, with 7 bases of the junction left unmatched. CDR1 and CDR2 from the germline V gene are LGHNT and FRNRAP. This CDR3 is CASGMGQGGMETQYF. Written as DNA, the CDR3 is TGTGCTAGTGGTATGGGACAGGGGGGTATGGAGACCCAGTACTTC.

The J gene is TRBJ1-1, the V gene TRBV7-6; D is perhaps TRBD1 (6 bases). Trimming took 1 base from V and 3 from J, leaving 9 bases between them. The V gene's germline CDR1 is SGHVS and CDR2 FNYEAQ. The CDR3 length is 14 residues. Written as DNA, the CDR3 is TGTGCCAGCAGCTTAGGGAACAGGGACACTGAAGCTTTCTTT. Translating gives CASSLGNRDTEAFF.